This T cell receptor (beta chain) is from a study of blood T cell repertoires in COVID-19. The overall study: The United States, Italy and Spain provided the acute and convalescent COVID-19 samples. PBMCs, B-cell-depleted T cells, or T cells were the source of the cDNA or gDNA that made up the material.

This clone appeared a few times. Clones were read by immunoSEQ multiplex PCR, and TCRdb kept only the in-frame ones, dropping some. The sample lists 40,000 to 65,000 clones; 65% to 85% were seen once. The sequenced sample consisted of peripheral blood. This sequence originates from a human donor with active or convalescent COVID-19. The donor label of this sample is uncertain.

The CDR3 spells CASRGQGNYGYTF. In DNA form, the CDR3 reads TGTGCCAGTAGGGGACAGGGGAACTATGGCTACACCTTC. The V gene is TRBV19, the J gene TRBJ1-2; 10 nucleotides align to TRBD1. CDR3 length: 13 residues. Trimming removed 6 bases from V and 2 bases from J; junction bases left unmatched: 0. Per the germline V gene, CDR1 is LNHDA and CDR2 is SQIVND (reference sequence).